Many counts were recorded for the clone carrying this TCR beta chain. Its antigen is undetermined. This sample is drawn from a study of CD8 T cells in ankylosing spondylitis. Findings and limits, study-wide: It appeared that ankylosing spondylitis blood was characterized by a TCR beta motif of several highly homologous variants.

Molecular-barcoded quantitative 5'-RACE produced these TCR beta libraries. MiXCR, run by TCRdb on the 5' RACE reads, gives a single entry per CDR3 protein. This sample yields around 120,000 distinct CDR3 sequences, of which around 24% are seen a single time; more than 9% belongs to the top ten. The sample comprised synovial fluid, either unsorted or a sorted T cell fraction (not recorded which). The TCR was taken from a male donor with ankylosing spondylitis.

The CDR3 DNA is TGTGCCAGCAGCTTTATCGGGTTCTCAGGGAGACATAAAACCGGGGAGCTGTTTTTT. It translates to CASSFIGFSGRHKTGELFF. The chain has TRBV11-2 and TRBJ2-2, with D perhaps being TRBD1 or TRBD2 (5 bases each). With 3 bases removed from V and 5 bases from J, the gap between germline ends came to 25 bases. The germline gives CDR1 SGHAT, CDR2 FQNNGV. The CDR3 spans 19 residues.